This T cell receptor beta chain is drawn from a study of cytomegalovirus exposure and HLA in healthy donors. Study conclusions and caveats: That first-cohort TCR clusters tended to co-occur in the roughly 130 validation repertoires was found in a later analysis. Per published reports, the classifier diagnosed cytomegalovirus status with high specificity and sensitivity. TCR beta chains numbering roughly 150 were designated cytomegalovirus-associated.

In regard to this clone: Its specificity is not known.

Separation from the roughly 670-subject first cohort characterized the roughly 120-subject validation cohort, to which the donors belonged. Germline V lookup: CDR1 SNHLY, CDR2 FYNNEI. Trimming shortened V by 9 bases and J by 0 bases, and 6 bases separated the two germline ends. The CDR3 is made up of 12 amino acids. TCRdb keeps only in-frame clones here, not all; method: immunoSEQ multiplex PCR. Of approximately 99,000 clones listed, approximately 86% are singletons. The receptor was derived from a woman under 30 in good health and CMV-seronegative. The chain combines TRBV2 with TRBJ1-5; D is uncertain. Specimen: PBMCs. For the CDR3, the DNA is TGTGCCAGTAAATATAGCAATCAGCCCCAGCATTTT. As protein: CASKYSNQPQHF. Based on the CDR3 plus reference TRBV2 and TRBJ1-5, the full variable domain is EPEVTQTPSHQVTQMGQEVILRCVPISNHLYFYWYRQILGQKVEFLVSFYNNEISEKSEIFDDQFSVERPDGSNFTLKIRSTKLEDSAMYFCASKYSNQPQHFGDGTRLSIL.